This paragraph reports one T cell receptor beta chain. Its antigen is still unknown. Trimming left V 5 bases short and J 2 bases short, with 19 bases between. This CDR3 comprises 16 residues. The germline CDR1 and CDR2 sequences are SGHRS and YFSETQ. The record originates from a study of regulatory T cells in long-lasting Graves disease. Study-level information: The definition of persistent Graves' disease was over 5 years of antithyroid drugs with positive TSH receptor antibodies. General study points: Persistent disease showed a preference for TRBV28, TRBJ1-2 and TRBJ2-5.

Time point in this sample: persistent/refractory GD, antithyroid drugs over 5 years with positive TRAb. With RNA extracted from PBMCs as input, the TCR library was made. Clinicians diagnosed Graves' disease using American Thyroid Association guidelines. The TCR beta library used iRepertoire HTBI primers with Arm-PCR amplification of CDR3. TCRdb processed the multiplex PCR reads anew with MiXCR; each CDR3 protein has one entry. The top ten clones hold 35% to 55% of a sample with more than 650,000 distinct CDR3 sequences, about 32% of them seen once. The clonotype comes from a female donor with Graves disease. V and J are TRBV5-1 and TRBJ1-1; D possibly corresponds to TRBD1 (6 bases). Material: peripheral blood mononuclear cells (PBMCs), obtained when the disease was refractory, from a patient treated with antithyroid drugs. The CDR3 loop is CASRGGGADRNTEAFF. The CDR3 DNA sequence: TGCGCCAGCAGAGGGGGGGGCGCCGACAGAAACACTGAAGCTTTCTTT.